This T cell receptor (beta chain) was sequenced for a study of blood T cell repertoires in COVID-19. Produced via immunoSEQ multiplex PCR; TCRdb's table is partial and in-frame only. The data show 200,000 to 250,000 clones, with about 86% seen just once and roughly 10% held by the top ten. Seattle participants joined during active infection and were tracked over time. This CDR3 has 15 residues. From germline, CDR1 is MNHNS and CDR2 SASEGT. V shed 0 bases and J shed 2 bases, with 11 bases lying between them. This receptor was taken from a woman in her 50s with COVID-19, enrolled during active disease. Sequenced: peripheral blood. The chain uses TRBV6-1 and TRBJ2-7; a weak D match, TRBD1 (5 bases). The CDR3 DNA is TGTGCCAGCAGTGAAGCGCTTCAAGGGGCCTACGAGCAGTACGTC. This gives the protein CASSEALQGAYEQYV.